Below, 19 T cell receptor beta chains from the same sample are listed, as sequenced in a study of blood T cell repertoires in COVID-19. Sequenced by immunoSEQ multiplex PCR; TCRdb stores in-frame clones only, minus some. The table includes approximately 280,000 clones, roughly nine tenths detected once. The sample comprised PBMCs or T cells enriched from blood (not recorded which). The source is a middle-aged woman who had recovered from COVID-19.

This clone has a handful of counts. The chain combines TRBV3-1 (or the pseudogene TRBV3-2) with TRBJ1-1; D is possibly TRBD1 (5 bases). Germline CDR1 and CDR2: LGHDT and YNNKEL (reference sequence). Between the trimmed V and J ends, which lost 3 bases and 5 bases, there was a span of 10 bases. The CDR3 has 13 residues. The CDR3 here is CASSQPGWTEAFF. For the CDR3, the DNA is TGTGCCAGCAGCCAGCCAGGGTGGACTGAAGCTTTCTTT.

This clone was found once. V usage is TRBV30 and J usage is TRBJ2-7; 7 nucleotides agree with TRBD2. The germline V gene encodes CDR1 GTSNPN and CDR2 SVGIG (reference sequence). V trimming: 3 bases; J trimming: 0 bases; junction bases outside the gene matches: 8. This CDR3 contains 15 residues. CDR3 in amino acids: CAWSSGLGSSYEQYF. In nucleotides, the CDR3 is TGTGCCTGGAGCTCCGGACTAGGTAGCTCCTACGAGCAGTACTTC.

The chain uses TRBV2 and TRBJ1-1, with 7 nucleotides matching TRBD1. The CDR3 is 14 residues long. With V trimmed by 2 bases and J by 6 bases, 6 bases remained unmatched. Germline assignment: CDR1 SNHLY and CDR2 FYNNEI. This CDR3 is CASSERGRGSEAFF. The CDR3 DNA sequence: TGTGCCAGCAGTGAAAGGGGCAGGGGGTCTGAAGCTTTCTTT. The variable domain in full, with the rest retrieved from reference TRBV2 and TRBJ1-1, is EPEVTQTPSHQVTQMGQEVILRCVPISNHLYFYWYRQILGQKVEFLVSFYNNEISEKSEIFDDQFSVERPDGSNFTLKIRSTKLEDSAMYFCASSERGRGSEAFFGQGTRLTVV.

The V gene is TRBV3-1 (or the pseudogene TRBV3-2), the J gene TRBJ1-5; D unresolved. This CDR3 is 15 amino acids long. V lost 2 bases and J lost 2, with 10 bases in between. In germline, CDR1 is LGHDT, CDR2 YNNKEL (reference sequence). The CDR3 sequence: CASSQSGEGNQPQHF. CDR3 in DNA: TGTGCCAGCAGCCAATCCGGGGAGGGCAATCAGCCCCAGCATTTT.

The chain carries TRBV27 and TRBJ2-2; weak D call: TRBD1 (6 bases). V was cut by 5 bases and J by 3 bases, with 13 bases left in between. Germline V gene sequence: CDR1 MNHEY, CDR2 SMNVEV (reference sequence). This CDR3 comprises 15 residues. Here the CDR3 reads CASSQYRADTGELFF. The CDR3 nucleotides read TGTGCCAGCAGTCAATACAGGGCGGACACCGGGGAGCTGTTTTTT.

The V and J genes are TRBV11-2 and TRBJ2-1; 7 bases line up with TRBD2. Looked up from germline, CDR1 is SGHAT and CDR2 is FQNNGV. V lost 3 bases, J lost 5 bases, and 7 bases stayed unmatched. CDR3 size: 15 residues. The chain's CDR3 is CASSLTAGANNEQFF. The CDR3 coding sequence is TGTGCCAGCAGCTTGACGGCGGGAGCCAACAATGAGCAGTTCTTC.

The chain employs TRBV3-1 (or the pseudogene TRBV3-2) and TRBJ1-4; tentative D call: TRBD1 (5 bases). The V gene's germline CDR1 is LGHDT and CDR2 YNNKEL (reference sequence). This CDR3 spans 16 amino acids. V lost 3 bases and J lost 6, with 17 bases in between. The chain's CDR3 is CASSHTIRGGDEKLFF. CDR3 nucleotide sequence: TGTGCCAGCAGCCACACTATCCGGGGGGGAGATGAAAAACTGTTTTTT.

The count of this clone is one. This chain uses TRBV7-9 with TRBJ1-3, with D uncertain. In germline, CDR1 is SEHNR, CDR2 FQNEAQ (reference sequence). The CDR3 is made up of 16 amino acids. V lost 1 base and J lost 2, with 12 bases in between. The CDR3 DNA follows: TGTGCCAGCAGCTTAGTATCCGGGAAGACTGGAAACACCATATATTTT. Translated: CASSLVSGKTGNTIYF.

V and J are TRBV28 and TRBJ2-1; 7 bases are shared with TRBD2. The length of the CDR3 is 13 residues. The ends lost 8 bases at V and 2 bases at J; junction bases unmatched: 3. Per the germline V gene, CDR1 is MDHEN and CDR2 is SYDVKM. The CDR3 bases are TGTGCCAGCGCGGGAGACGCCTACAATGAGCAGTTCTTC. Its translation is CASAGDAYNEQFF.

The chain carries TRBV5-1 and TRBJ2-7, with 8 bases identical to TRBD1. The CDR3 loop spans 16 amino acids. CDR1 and CDR2 from the germline V gene are SGHRS and YFSETQ. The trim removed 5 bases at V and 1 base at J, leaving 11 bases unmatched. The CDR3 coding sequence is TGCGCCAGCAGTAGGACAGGGCATTCTGGGTCCTACGAGCAGTACTTC. Translation gives CASSRTGHSGSYEQYF. Based on the CDR3 plus reference TRBV5-1 and TRBJ2-7, the full variable domain is KAGVTQTPRYLIKTRGQQVTLSCSPISGHRSVSWYQQTPGQGLQFLFEYFSETQRNKGNFPGRFSGRQFSNSRSEMNVSTLELGDSALYLCASSRTGHSGSYEQYFGPGTRLTVT.

This clone was counted once. This chain links TRBV19 with TRBJ2-1; 16 bases are shared with TRBD2. V lost 4 bases and J lost 7; bases outside the gene matches: 7. CDR1 is LNHDA, CDR2 SQIVND, per germline (reference sequence). The CDR3 totals 17 residues. The CDR3 reads CASSTGLAGGPGNEQFF. Written as DNA, the CDR3 is TGTGCCAGTAGTACGGGACTAGCGGGAGGGCCGGGAAATGAGCAGTTCTTC.

The gene calls are TRBV5-1 and TRBJ2-1, with 9 bases that match TRBD2. With 0 bases clipped from V and 7 bases from J, the junction kept 5 bases outside the gene matches. This CDR3 has 15 residues. CDR1 is SGHRS and CDR2 is YFSETQ in the germline V gene. DNA of the CDR3: TGCGCCAGCAGCTTGGTCCCTAGCGGGAAAAATGAGCAGTTCTTC. Residues: CASSLVPSGKNEQFF.

This clone occurred many times. The chain recombines TRBV5-1 with TRBJ1-6, with D possibly TRBD1 on 6 matching bases. CDR3 length equals 13 residues. Looked up from germline, CDR1 is SGHRS and CDR2 is YFSETQ. The V and J ends lost 6 bases and 7 bases respectively, with 11 bases between them. The CDR3 reads CASTVQGNSPLHF. The CDR3 nucleotides are TGCGCCAGCACGGTCCAGGGGAATTCACCCCTCCACTTT.

This clone appeared a single time. The chain combines TRBV5-1 with TRBJ2-3, with D unclear. Deletions cut 6 bases from V and 0 bases from J, with 11 bases between. The CDR3 is made up of 14 amino acids. The germline V gene has CDR1 SGHRS and CDR2 YFSETQ. The CDR3, as DNA: TGCGCCAGCACCCCACAGCCGAGCACAGATACGCAGTATTTT. Translated: CASTPQPSTDTQYF.

This chain connects TRBV7-6 to TRBJ2-5; tentative D call: TRBD2 (6 bases). This CDR3 comprises 14 residues. Germline assignment: CDR1 SGHVS and CDR2 FNYEAQ. V lost 4 bases and J 5 bases, leaving 14 bases between the germline ends. The CDR3 bases are TGTGCCAGCAGCTGGAATAGCGGCAGTGAGACCCAGTACTTC. Amino acids: CASSWNSGSETQYF.

This chain links TRBV28 with TRBJ1-2; 7 positions match TRBD1. Germline V gene sequence: CDR1 MDHEN, CDR2 SYDVKM. CDR3 length: 12 residues. Trimming at V came to 5 bases and at J to 10 bases, leaving 7 bases not matched to a gene. The chain's CDR3 is CASSLRQGDYTF. DNA for the CDR3: TGTGCCAGCAGTCTTAGACAGGGTGACTACACCTTC.

The chain couples TRBV4-1 to TRBJ1-6; TRBD1 agrees at 7 bases. The trim removed 1 base at V and 6 bases at J, leaving 6 bases unmatched. The CDR3 runs 16 residues. CDR1 is MGHRA, CDR2 YSYEKL, per germline. The DNA for the CDR3 is TGCGCCAGCAGCCAAGTTCCGGGACAGAGTAATTCACCCCTCCACTTT. Translating it yields CASSQVPGQSNSPLHF.

CDR3 nucleotides: TGTGCCAGCAGTGTCAGGGGGGAGACCCAGTACTTC. Translation gives CASSVRGETQYF. V is TRBV2 and J is TRBJ2-5; 7 bases are a match to TRBD1. CDR1 is SNHLY and CDR2 is FYNNEI in the germline V gene. The CDR3 is 12 residues long. With 4 bases clipped from V and 5 bases from J, the junction kept 1 base outside the gene matches.

V usage is TRBV5-1 and J usage is TRBJ2-3; possible D gene TRBD1, 5 bases. The CDR3 runs to 17 residues. V was shortened by 5 bases and J by 2 bases, with 21 bases between the two germline ends. Germline CDR1 SGHRS, CDR2 YFSETQ. The CDR3 here is CASRSQWPQTVTDTQYF. DNA of the CDR3: TGCGCCAGCAGGTCTCAGTGGCCGCAGACAGTCACAGATACGCAGTATTTT. Together with reference TRBV5-1 and TRBJ2-3, the CDR3 gives the full variable domain: KAGVTQTPRYLIKTRGQQVTLSCSPISGHRSVSWYQQTPGQGLQFLFEYFSETQRNKGNFPGRFSGRQFSNSRSEMNVSTLELGDSALYLCASRSQWPQTVTDTQYFGPGTRLTVL.